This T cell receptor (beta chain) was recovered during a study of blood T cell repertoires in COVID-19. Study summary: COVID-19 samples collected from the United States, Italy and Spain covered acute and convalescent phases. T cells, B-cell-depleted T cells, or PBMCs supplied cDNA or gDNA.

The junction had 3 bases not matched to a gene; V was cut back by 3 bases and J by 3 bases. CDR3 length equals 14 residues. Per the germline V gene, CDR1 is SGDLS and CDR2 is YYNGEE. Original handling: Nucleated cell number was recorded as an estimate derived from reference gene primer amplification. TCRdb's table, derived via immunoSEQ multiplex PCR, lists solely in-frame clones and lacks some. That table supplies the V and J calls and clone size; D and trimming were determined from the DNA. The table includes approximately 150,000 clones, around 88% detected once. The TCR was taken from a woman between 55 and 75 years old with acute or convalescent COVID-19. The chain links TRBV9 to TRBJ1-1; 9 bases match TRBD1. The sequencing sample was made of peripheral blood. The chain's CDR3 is CASSAQGAYTEAFF. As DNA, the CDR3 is TGTGCCAGCAGCGCACAGGGGGCGTACACTGAAGCTTTCTTT.